This T cell receptor beta chain was sequenced during a study of cytomegalovirus exposure and HLA in healthy donors. Findings and caveats of the study: Available immune exposure information covered CMV serostatus only. When a later analysis was performed, an Asian-associated ancestry cluster reportedly had fewer N-insertions than the approximately 700-donor mean.

In its sample, this clone was seen a few times. Its target is not known. CDR1 and CDR2 from the germline V gene are SGHRS and YFSETQ. The CDR3 is 15 amino acids. Trimming took 1 base from V and 4 from J, leaving 12 bases between them. The donors gave bone marrow, and they were healthy. In nominal health when sampled, donors likely had unrecorded immune exposures nonetheless. 13 Jbeta primers and 60 Vbeta primers were used for the PCR. Some clones are missing from TCRdb's copy, which holds only in-frame ones; the method was immunoSEQ multiplex PCR. The sample has 130,000 or so clones; roughly 82% are singletons.

The origin of this receptor is a man in his late teens or twenties in good health and CMV-seropositive. The chain couples TRBV5-1 to TRBJ2-1; the D gene is possibly TRBD1 (6 bases). Sequenced sample: PBMCs. The CDR3 region is CASSLYRDLYNEQFF. The DNA for the CDR3 is TGCGCCAGCAGCTTGTACAGGGATCTTTACAATGAGCAGTTCTTC.